This TCR beta chain stems from a study of blood T cell repertoires in COVID-19 (dated by TCRdb to about 2020). Study-wide context: Samples covering the acute and convalescent phases of COVID-19 were provided by collaborators in the United States, Italy and Spain. The material from the prospective study consisted of cDNA or gDNA derived from T cells, B-cell-depleted T cells, or PBMCs. The dataset comprised deeply sampled blood TCRbeta repertoires from subjects exposed to, actively infected with, or recovered from COVID-19. The repertoires were made available in a free public database intended to serve as a resource for research on the immune response to SARS-CoV-2. Samples came from the ongoing ImmuneRACE study (first 160 participants) plus 1,254 subjects from 6 global collaborators. Sample metadata almost always included a de-identified subject ID, COVID-19 status, age in years and sex. Where available, HLA class I and class II types were obtained from metadata supplied by the sample provider rather than from assay-based typing.

In the prospective study, participants were roughly 18 to 95 years old, resided in approximately 25 geographic areas of the United States, and were enrolled through a virtual design. To assign participants to cohorts, the prospective study relied on clinical history that participants themselves reported in a screening survey and a study questionnaire. Recovered participants in ImmuneRACE Cohort 3 were defined as having two consecutive negative NP/OP PCR tests, clearance from a healthcare professional, or resolution of symptoms. Each participant in the prospective study had whole blood, serum and a nasopharyngeal or oropharyngeal swab collected by mobile phlebotomists. Over a roughly two-month period, participants in the prospective study had the option of providing additional blood draws and questionnaires. Before DNA extraction, blood samples from the prospective study were shipped at room temperature or frozen.

V is trimmed back by 1 base and J by 10 bases, and the junction contains 10 bases that no gene match accounts for. CDR1 and CDR2 (LNHDA, SQIVND) derive from the germline V gene (reference sequence). Its CDR3 holds 16 amino acids, cysteine through phenylalanine. Of the read, only the CDR3 DNA is kept; its 48 bases are in frame from base 1. The investigation overall reported the following: Clinical and demographic metadata were provided uncurated, with the amount varying by source and participant.

With respect to this clone: Its antigen specificity is not known. It has no much larger one-base neighbor in the sample; base qualities were not kept.

TCRbeta CDR3 regions were amplified from genomic DNA by means of the immunoSEQ Assay, a bias-controlled multiplex PCR. The study's processing was this. The number of nucleated cells in each sample was estimated by amplification of reference gene primers within the assay. To quantify the absolute abundance of each unique TCRbeta CDR3 rearrangement, sequence reads were collapsed and filtered. Productive Simpson clonality was computed per sample as the square root of Simpson's diversity index over productive rearrangements. The source is immuneACCESS, and TCRdb retained only in-frame sequences with V and J called. Part of the clones is not carried over; for the studies checked, unresolved V genes explain less than half of this, and the remainder is unexplained. That table supplies the V and J calls and clone size; D and trimming were determined from the DNA. The sample records about 430,000 clones, approximately 92% of which are singletons. In total, the top ten clones hold 1% to 1.3% of the sample.

Here the chain combines TRBV19 and TRBJ2-1, and TRBD2 matches 10 of the central bases. This receptor was taken from a man under 40 who had recovered from COVID-19. The sample taken for sequencing was PBMCs or T cells enriched from blood (not recorded which). The nucleotide sequence reads as follows: TGTGCCAGTAGTATAGGTTCTAGCGGGAGCTGGGACGAGCAGTTCTTC. Translation gives CASSIGSSGSWDEQFF.